This T cell receptor beta chain was identified in a study of cytomegalovirus exposure and HLA in healthy donors. Study results and caveats: Associated with HLA alleles at 0.05 false discovery rate in a later analysis were 16,951 TCR beta sequences. A previous analysis found most TCR beta V segments productive roughly 87% or roughly 30% of the time.

The CDR3 extends over 15 amino acids. The germline V gene has CDR1 KGHSH and CDR2 LQKENI. V lost 3 bases and J 3 bases, leaving 12 bases between the germline ends. For this clone: Its specificity is not known.

The PCR made use of 60 Vbeta and 13 Jbeta primers. Sequencing was performed with immunoSEQ multiplex PCR; in TCRdb, only in-frame clones are kept and a portion is missing. The top ten hold 7.8% of the sample, which has fewer than 200,000 clones, 10% to 15% seen once. The TCR comes from a man aged 50-59 years in good health and CMV-seropositive. Sequencing was carried out using PBMCs. The chain employs TRBV18 and TRBJ1-5; D is possibly TRBD1 (5 bases). In DNA, the CDR3 is TGTGCCAGCTCACCTGAATGGGGCCTCAATCAGCCCCAGCATTTT. Translated, it gives CASSPEWGLNQPQHF.